This T cell receptor (beta chain) was identified in a study of cytomegalovirus exposure and HLA in healthy donors. The study ran its PCR with 60 Vbeta and 13 Jbeta primers. Assay used: immunoSEQ multiplex PCR; TCRdb lists only in-frame clones, some missing. Of under 130,000 clones detected, 65% to 85% appear once; the ten largest clones hold around 5.1%. The sample holds one count of this clone. Different DNA sequences within this sample yield the same CDR3. Deletions cut 2 bases from V and 7 bases from J, with 11 bases between. Germline assignment: CDR1 MDHEN and CDR2 SYDVKM. CDR3 size: 14 residues. Sequencing was carried out using PBMCs. This rearrangement joins TRBV28 to TRBJ1-4; tentatively, D is TRBD1 (6 bases). This TCR was recovered from a male donor in good health and CMV-seronegative. The CDR3 DNA reads as TGTGCCAGCAGTTTACTAGGGGGTGGTGAAAAACTGTTTTTT. Translating it yields CASSLLGGGEKLFF.